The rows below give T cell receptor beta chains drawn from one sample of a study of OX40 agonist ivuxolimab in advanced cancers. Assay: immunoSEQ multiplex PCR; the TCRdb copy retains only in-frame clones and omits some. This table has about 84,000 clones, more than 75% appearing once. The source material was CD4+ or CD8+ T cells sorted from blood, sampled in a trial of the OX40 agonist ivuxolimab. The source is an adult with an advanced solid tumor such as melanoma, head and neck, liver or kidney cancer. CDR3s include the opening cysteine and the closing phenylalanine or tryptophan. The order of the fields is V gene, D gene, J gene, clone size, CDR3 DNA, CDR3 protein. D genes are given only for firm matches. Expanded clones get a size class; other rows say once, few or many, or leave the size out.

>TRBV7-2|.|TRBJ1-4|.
TGTGCCAGCAGCTTAGGCACACGAAGTGGTGAAAAACTGTTTTTT
CASSLGTRSGEKLFF
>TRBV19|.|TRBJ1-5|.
TGTGCCAGTAGTATTTCTTCCGGAACCCCGAATCAGCCCCAGCATTTT
CASSISSGTPNQPQHF
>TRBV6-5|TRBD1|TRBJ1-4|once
TGTGCCAGCAAGTCCACAGGGGCAACAGATGAAAAACTGTTTTTT
CASKSTGATDEKLFF
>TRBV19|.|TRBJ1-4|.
TGTGCCAGTAGTATCGATAAAAGGGAAAAACTGTTTTTT
CASSIDKREKLFF
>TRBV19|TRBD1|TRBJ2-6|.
TGTGCCAGTAGTATGGCCGGGACAGTCTTTGGGGCCAACGTCCTGACTTTC
CASSMAGTVFGANVLTF
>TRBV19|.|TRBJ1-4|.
TGTGCCAGTGCGAGGGGGGAAGAAAAACTGTTTTTT
CASARGEEKLFF
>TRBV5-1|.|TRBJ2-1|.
TGCGCCAGCAGCTTTCAGTACAATGAGCAGTTCTTC
CASSFQYNEQFF
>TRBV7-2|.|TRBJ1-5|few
TGTGCCAGCAGCCGCCTAGTCACAGAGAGCAATCAGCCCCAGCATTTT
CASSRLVTESNQPQHF
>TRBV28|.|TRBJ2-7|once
TGTGCCAGCAGTACCGTACAAGCCTACGAGCAGTACTTC
CASSTVQAYEQYF
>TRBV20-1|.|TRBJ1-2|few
TGCAGTGCCCCCTACAGCTATGGCTACACCTTC
CSAPYSYGYTF
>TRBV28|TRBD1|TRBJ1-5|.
TGTGCCAGCAGTTTAACCAGGGGGCGTCGTCAGCCCCAGCATTTT
CASSLTRGRRQPQHF
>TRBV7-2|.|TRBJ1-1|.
TGTGCCAGCAGCCGTCAGGCAATGAACACTGAAGCTTTCTTT
CASSRQAMNTEAFF
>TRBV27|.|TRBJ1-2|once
TGTGCCAGCAGTGCGGGGCAATTTAGCTATGGCTACACCTTC
CASSAGQFSYGYTF
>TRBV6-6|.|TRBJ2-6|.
TGTGCCAGCAGTGCTGGATCCTCTGGGGCCAACGTCCTGACTTTC
CASSAGSSGANVLTF
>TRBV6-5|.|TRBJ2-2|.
TGTGCCAGCAGTCCCCGGGGCACCGGGGAGCTGTTTTTT
CASSPRGTGELFF
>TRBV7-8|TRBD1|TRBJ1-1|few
TGTGCCAGCAGCTTACAAACACGGACAGGCACGCGCCACACTGAAGCTTTCTTT
CASSLQTRTGTRHTEAFF
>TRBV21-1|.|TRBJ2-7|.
TGTGCCAGCAGCAAACCCGGGACAGGTAGCTCCTACGAGCAGTACTTC
CASSKPGTGSSYEQYF
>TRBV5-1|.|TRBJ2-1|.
TGCGCCAGCAGCTTGGCCCCCGGCCGAGGTGAGCAGTTCTTC
CASSLAPGRGEQFF
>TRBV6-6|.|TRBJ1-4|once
TGTGCCAGCAGTTACGGGGGGGCCGGGGAAAAACTGTTTTTT
CASSYGGAGEKLFF
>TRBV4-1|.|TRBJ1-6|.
TGCGCCAGCAGTCGACAGGATAATTCACCCCTCCACTTT
CASSRQDNSPLHF
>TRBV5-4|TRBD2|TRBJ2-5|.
TGTGCCAGCAGCCCGATAGCGGGGGCCAGTTCGGGGACCCAGTACTTC
CASSPIAGASSGTQYF
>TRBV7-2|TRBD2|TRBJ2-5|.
TGTGCCAGCAGCTTACCCGGGACTAGCGGGGTCCCCGGGACCCAGTACTTC
CASSLPGTSGVPGTQYF
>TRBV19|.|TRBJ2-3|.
TGTGCCAGTAGTAACTCAGGAGATACGCAGTATTTT
CASSNSGDTQYF
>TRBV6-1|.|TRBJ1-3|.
TGTGCCAGCAGAGTGGCCGGAAACACCATATATTTT
CASRVAGNTIYF
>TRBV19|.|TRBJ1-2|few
TGTGCCAGTAACTTCGACAGGCTCTATGGCTACACCTTC
CASNFDRLYGYTF
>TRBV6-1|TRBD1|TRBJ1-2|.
TGTGCCAGCAGTGAAGGTGGGACAGAAGCCTACACCTTC
CASSEGGTEAYTF
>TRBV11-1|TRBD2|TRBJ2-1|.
TGTGCCAGCAGCTCCTGGCTAGCGGGGGGGCATAATGAGCAGTTCTTC
CASSSWLAGGHNEQFF
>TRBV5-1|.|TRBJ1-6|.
TGCGCCAGCAGGCCTGAAGGGGTCGGGAATTCACCCCTCCACTTT
CASRPEGVGNSPLHF
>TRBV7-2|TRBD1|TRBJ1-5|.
TGTGCCAGCAGCTTAACAGGGGGGCAGCCCCAGCATTTT
CASSLTGGQPQHF
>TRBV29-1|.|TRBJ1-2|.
TGCAGCGCCAATCAGGGAGCTAACTATGGCTACACCTTC
CSANQGANYGYTF
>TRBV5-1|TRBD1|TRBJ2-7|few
TGCGCCAGCAGCTCACAGGGGGACGAGCAGTACTTC
CASSSQGDEQYF
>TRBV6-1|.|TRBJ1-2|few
TGTGCCAGCAGTGTAGCGGATAACTATGGCTACACCTTC
CASSVADNYGYTF
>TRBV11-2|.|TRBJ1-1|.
TGTGCCAGCAGCTTAGGAGGGCGGCCTTTCTTT
CASSLGGRPFF
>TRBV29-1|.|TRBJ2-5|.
TGCAGCGTCGCCACAGGGAACTTCCAAGAGACCCAGTACTTC
CSVATGNFQETQYF
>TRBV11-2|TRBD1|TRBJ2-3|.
TGTGCCAGCACCCGAGATCAGGGGGCCACAGATACGCAGTATTTT
CASTRDQGATDTQYF
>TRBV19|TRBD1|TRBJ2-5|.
TGTGCCAGTAGTCCCCGGGACAGGGGAGTCGGGACTACGGAAGAGACCCAGTACTTC
CASSPRDRGVGTTEETQYF
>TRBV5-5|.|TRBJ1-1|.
TGTGCCAGCAGCTTTGTACAGTTCAACACTGAAGCTTTCTTT
CASSFVQFNTEAFF
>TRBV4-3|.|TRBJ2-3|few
TGCGCCAGCAGCCAAGTCGTCAAAGATACGCAGTATTTT
CASSQVVKDTQYF
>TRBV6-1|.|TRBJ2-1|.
TGTGCCAGCAGTGAAGATTGGGGTGGAAATGAGCAGTTCTTC
CASSEDWGGNEQFF
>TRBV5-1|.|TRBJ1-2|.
TGCGCCAGCAGCTTAGGGGGATACTATGGCTACACCTTC
CASSLGGYYGYTF